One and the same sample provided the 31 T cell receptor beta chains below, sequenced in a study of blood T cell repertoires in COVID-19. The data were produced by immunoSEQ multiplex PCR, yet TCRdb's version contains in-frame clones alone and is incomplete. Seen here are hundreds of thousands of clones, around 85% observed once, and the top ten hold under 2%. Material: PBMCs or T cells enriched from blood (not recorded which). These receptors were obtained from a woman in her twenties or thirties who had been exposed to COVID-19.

DNA for the CDR3: TGTGCCAGCAGCTTAGATACGGGACAGATCTACAATGAGCAGTTCTTC. It specifies CASSLDTGQIYNEQFF. The chain recombines TRBV7-3 with TRBJ2-1; TRBD1 aligns across 7 bases. This CDR3 is 16 amino acids long. The germline gives CDR1 SGHTA, CDR2 FQGTGA. The V gene end was trimmed by 2 bases and the J gene end by 3 bases; junction bases not matched to a gene: 7.

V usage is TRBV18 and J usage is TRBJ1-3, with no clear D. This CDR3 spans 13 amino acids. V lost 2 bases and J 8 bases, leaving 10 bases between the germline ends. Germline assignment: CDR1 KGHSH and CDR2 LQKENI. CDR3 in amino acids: CASSPSSTDTIYF. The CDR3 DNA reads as TGTGCCAGCTCACCAAGTTCTACGGACACCATATATTTT.

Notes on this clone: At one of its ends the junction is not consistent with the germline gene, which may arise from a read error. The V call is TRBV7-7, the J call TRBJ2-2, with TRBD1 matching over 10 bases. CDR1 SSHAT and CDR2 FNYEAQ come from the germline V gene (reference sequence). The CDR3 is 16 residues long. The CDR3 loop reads CASSPRQGANTGELFF. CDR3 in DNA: TGTGCTAGCAGCCCTCGACAGGGGGCAAACACCGGGGAGCTGTTTTTT.

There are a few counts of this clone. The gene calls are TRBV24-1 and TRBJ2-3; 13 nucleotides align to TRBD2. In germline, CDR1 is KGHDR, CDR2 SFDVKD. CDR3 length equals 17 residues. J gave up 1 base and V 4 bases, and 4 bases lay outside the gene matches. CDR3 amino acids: CATSDPGTSGGTDTQYF. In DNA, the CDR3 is TGTGCCACCAGTGACCCCGGGACTAGCGGGGGCACAGATACGCAGTATTTT.

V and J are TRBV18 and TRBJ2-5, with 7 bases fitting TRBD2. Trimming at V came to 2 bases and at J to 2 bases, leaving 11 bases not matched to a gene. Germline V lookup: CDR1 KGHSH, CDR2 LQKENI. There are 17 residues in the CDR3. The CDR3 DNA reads TGTGCCAGCTCACCAACCTTCGTTAGCGGGTCTCAAGAGACCCAGTACTTC. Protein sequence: CASSPTFVSGSQETQYF. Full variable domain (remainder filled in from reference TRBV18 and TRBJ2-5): NAGVMQNPRHLVRRRGQEARLRCSPMKGHSHVYWYRQLPEEGLKFMVYLQKENIIDESGMPKERFSAEFPKEGPSILRIQQVVRGDSAAYFCASSPTFVSGSQETQYFGPGTRLLVL.

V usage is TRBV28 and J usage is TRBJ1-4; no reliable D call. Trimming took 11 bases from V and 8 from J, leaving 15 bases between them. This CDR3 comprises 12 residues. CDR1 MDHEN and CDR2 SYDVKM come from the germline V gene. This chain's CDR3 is CAVSGRPEKLFF. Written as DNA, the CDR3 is TGTGCCGTATCTGGGAGACCGGAAAAACTGTTTTTT.

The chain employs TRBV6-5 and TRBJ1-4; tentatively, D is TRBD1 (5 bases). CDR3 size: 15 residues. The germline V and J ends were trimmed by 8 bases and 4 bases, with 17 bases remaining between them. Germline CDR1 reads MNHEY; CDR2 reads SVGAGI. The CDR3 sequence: CASAPGRGYNEKLFF. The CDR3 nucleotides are TGTGCCAGCGCTCCTGGGAGGGGATATAATGAAAAACTGTTTTTT.

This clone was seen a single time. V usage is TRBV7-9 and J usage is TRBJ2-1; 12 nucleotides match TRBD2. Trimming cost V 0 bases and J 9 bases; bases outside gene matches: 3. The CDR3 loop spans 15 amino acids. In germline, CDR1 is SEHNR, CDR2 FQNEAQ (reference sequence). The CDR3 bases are TGTGCCAGCAGCTTAGCGCTAGCGGGAGGGGGTGAGCAGTTCTTC. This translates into CASSLALAGGGEQFF.

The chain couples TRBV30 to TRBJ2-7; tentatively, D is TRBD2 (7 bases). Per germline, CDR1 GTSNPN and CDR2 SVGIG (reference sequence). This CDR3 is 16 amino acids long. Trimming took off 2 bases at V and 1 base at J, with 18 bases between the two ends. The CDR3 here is CAWSPKGGEHSYEQYF. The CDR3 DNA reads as TGTGCCTGGAGTCCAAAGGGGGGGGAGCATTCCTACGAGCAGTACTTC. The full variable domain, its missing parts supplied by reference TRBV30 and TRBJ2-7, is SQTIHQWPATLVQPVGSPLSLECTVEGTSNPNLYWYRQAAGRGLQLLFYSVGIGQISSEVPQNLSASRPQDRQFILSSKKLLLSDSGFYLCAWSPKGGEHSYEQYFGPGTRLTVT.

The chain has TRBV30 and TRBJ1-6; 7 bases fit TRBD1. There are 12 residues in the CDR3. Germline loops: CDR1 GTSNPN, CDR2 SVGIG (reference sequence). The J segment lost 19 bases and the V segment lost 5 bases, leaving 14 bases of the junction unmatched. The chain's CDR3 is CAWESGQFNLHF. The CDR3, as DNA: TGTGCCTGGGAATCGGGACAGTTTAATTTGCACTTT. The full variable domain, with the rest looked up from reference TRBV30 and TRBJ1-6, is SQTIHQWPATLVQPVGSPLSLECTVEGTSNPNLYWYRQAAGRGLQLLFYSVGIGQISSEVPQNLSASRPQDRQFILSSKKLLLSDSGFYLCAWESGQFNLHFGNGTRLTVT.

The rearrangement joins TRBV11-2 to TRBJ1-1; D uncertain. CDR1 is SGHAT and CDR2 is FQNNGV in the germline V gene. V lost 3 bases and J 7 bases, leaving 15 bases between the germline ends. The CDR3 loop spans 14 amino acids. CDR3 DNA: TGTGCCAGCAGCTTTAACGTAAGGGAGAGTGAAGCTTTCTTT. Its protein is CASSFNVRESEAFF.

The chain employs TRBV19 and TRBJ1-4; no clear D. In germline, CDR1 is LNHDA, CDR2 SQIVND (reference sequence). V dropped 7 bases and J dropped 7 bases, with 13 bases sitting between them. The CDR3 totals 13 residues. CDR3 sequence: CASTQIGGEKLFF. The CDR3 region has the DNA TGTGCCAGTACTCAAATAGGAGGTGAAAAACTGTTTTTT.

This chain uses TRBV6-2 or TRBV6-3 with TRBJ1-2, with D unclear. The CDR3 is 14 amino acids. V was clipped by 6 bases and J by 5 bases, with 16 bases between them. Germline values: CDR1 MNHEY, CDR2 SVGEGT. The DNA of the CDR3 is TGTGCCAGCAGCTTCGGGTCGGGTTGGTATGGCTACACCTTC. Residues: CASSFGSGWYGYTF.

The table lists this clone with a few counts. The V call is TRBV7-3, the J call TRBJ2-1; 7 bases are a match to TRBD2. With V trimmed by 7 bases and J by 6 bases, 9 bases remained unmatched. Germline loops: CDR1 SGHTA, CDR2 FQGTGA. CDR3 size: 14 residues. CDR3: CASKRTRVGNEQFF. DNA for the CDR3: TGTGCCAGCAAACGGACTAGAGTTGGCAATGAGCAGTTCTTC.

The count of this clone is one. DNA for the CDR3: TGTGCCACCTCTTGGGGCGGGAGCTCCTACAATGAGCAGTTCTTC. Translated, it gives CATSWGGSSYNEQFF. The chain combines TRBV27 with TRBJ2-1; 7 nucleotides align to TRBD2. V dropped 10 bases and J dropped 0; count of bases not matched to a gene: 9. The CDR3 length is 15 residues. The germline V gene encodes CDR1 MNHEY and CDR2 SMNVEV (reference sequence).

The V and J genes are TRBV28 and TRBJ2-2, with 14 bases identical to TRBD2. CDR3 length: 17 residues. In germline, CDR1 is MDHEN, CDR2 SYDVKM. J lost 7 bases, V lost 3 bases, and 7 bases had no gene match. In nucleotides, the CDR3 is TGTGCCAGCAGTTTGACTAGCGGGGGGGCTGGAGTCGGGGAGCTGTTTTTT. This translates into CASSLTSGGAGVGELFF. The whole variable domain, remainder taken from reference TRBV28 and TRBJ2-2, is DVKVTQSSRYLVKRTGEKVFLECVQDMDHENMFWYRQDPGLGLRLIYFSYDVKMKEKGDIPEGYSVSREKKERFSLILESASTNQTSMYLCASSLTSGGAGVGELFFGEGSRLTVL.

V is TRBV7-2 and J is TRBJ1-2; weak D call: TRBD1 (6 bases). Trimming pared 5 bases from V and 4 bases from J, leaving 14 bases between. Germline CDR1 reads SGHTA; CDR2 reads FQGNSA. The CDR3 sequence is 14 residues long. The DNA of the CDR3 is TGTGCCAGCAGCCGGGGGGACACCGTCTATGGCTACACCTTC. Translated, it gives CASSRGDTVYGYTF.

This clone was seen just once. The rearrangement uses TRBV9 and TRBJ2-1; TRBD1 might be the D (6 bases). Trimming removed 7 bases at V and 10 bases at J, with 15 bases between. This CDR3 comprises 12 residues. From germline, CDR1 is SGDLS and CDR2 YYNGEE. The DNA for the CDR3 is TGTGCCAGCGAGGGGGAATTAAACGAGCAGTTCTTC. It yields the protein CASEGELNEQFF.

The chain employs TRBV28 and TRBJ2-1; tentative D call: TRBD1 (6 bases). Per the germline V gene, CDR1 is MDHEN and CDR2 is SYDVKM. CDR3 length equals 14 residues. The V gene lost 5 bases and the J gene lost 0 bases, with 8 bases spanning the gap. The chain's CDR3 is CASSGQNSYNEQFF. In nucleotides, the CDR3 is TGTGCCAGCAGTGGACAGAACTCCTACAATGAGCAGTTCTTC.

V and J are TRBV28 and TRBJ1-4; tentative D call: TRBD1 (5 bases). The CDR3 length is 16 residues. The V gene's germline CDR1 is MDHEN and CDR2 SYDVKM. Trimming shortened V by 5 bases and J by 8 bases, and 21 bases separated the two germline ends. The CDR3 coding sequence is TGTGCCAGCAGTCCCTATCAAGCAGGGATAGAGGAAAAACTGTTTTTT. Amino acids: CASSPYQAGIEEKLFF.

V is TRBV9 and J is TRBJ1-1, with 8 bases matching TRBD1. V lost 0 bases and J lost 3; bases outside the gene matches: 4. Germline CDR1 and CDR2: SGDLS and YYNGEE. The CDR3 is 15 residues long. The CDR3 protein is CASSVGTGWDTEAFF. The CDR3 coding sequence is TGTGCCAGCAGCGTAGGGACAGGGTGGGACACTGAAGCTTTCTTT. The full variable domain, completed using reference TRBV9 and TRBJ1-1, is DSGVTQTPKHLITATGQRVTLRCSPRSGDLSVYWYQQSLDQGLQFLIQYYNGEERAKGNILERFSAQQFPDLHSELNLSSLELGDSALYFCASSVGTGWDTEAFFGQGTRLTVV.

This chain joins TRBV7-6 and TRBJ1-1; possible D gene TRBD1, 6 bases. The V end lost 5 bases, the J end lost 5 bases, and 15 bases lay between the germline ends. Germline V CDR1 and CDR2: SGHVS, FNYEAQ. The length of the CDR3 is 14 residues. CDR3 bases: TGTGCCAGCAGCCTTACAGGGAGAGGGACTGAAGCTTTCTTT. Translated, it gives CASSLTGRGTEAFF.

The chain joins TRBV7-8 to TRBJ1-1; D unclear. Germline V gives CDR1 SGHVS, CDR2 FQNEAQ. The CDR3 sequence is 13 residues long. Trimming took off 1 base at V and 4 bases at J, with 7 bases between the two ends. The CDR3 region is CASSLVAGTEAFF. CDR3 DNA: TGTGCCAGCAGCTTAGTAGCCGGCACTGAAGCTTTCTTT.

The chain's CDR3 is CASSPGLAGGVSYEQYF. Here the CDR3 DNA reads TGTGCCAGCAGCCCTGGACTAGCGGGAGGCGTCTCCTACGAGCAGTACTTC. The J gene is TRBJ2-7, the V gene TRBV3-1 (or the pseudogene TRBV3-2); 14 bases are a match to TRBD2. There are 17 residues in the CDR3. Germline V gene sequence: CDR1 LGHDT, CDR2 YNNKEL (reference sequence). J lost 0 bases, V lost 4 bases, and 5 bases had no gene match.

The CDR3 nucleotides are TGTGCCAGCTCACCACCTACACCTTATAGCACAGATACGCAGTATTTT. It codes for CASSPPTPYSTDTQYF. The rearrangement links TRBV18 to TRBJ2-3; unclear D gene. Germline V gives CDR1 KGHSH, CDR2 LQKENI. The CDR3 has 16 residues. Deletions cut 0 bases from V and 0 bases from J, with 10 bases between.

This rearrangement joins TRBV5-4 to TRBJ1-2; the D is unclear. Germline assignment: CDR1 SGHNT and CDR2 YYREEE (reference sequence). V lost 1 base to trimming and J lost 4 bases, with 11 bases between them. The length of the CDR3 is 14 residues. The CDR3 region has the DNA TGTGCCAGCAGCTTGCCGAGGGATAGCTATGGCTACACCTTC. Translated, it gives CASSLPRDSYGYTF.

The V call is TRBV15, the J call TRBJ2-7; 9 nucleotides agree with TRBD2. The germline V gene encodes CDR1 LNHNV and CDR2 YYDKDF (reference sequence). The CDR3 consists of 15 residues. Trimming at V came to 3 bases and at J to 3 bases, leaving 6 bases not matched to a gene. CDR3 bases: TGTGCCACCAGCAGGGAGCGGGAGGCGAACTACGAGCAGTACTTC. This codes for CATSREREANYEQYF.

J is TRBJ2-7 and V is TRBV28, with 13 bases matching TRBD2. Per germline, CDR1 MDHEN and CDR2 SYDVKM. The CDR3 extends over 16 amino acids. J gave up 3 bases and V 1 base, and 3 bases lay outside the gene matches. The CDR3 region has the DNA TGTGCCAGCAGTTTATTCGGGACTAGCGGGATCTACGAGCAGTACTTC. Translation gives CASSLFGTSGIYEQYF.

The CDR3 DNA reads as TGCGCCACTGGGGACTCTAACACCGGGGAGCTGTTTTTT. It is translated as CATGDSNTGELFF. The V and J genes are TRBV10-1 and TRBJ2-2, with D possibly being TRBD2 (6 bases). Trimming removed 10 bases from V and 2 bases from J, with 11 bases in between. Germline V gene sequence: CDR1 WNHNN, CDR2 SYGVQD (reference sequence). The CDR3 is 13 residues long.

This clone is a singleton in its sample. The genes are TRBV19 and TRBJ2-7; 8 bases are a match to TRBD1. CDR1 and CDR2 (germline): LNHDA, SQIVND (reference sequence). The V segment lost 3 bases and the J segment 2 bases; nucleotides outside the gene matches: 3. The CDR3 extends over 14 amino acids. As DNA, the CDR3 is TGTGCCAGTAGTATCAGGACAGGGCCCTACGAGCAGTACTTC. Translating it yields CASSIRTGPYEQYF.

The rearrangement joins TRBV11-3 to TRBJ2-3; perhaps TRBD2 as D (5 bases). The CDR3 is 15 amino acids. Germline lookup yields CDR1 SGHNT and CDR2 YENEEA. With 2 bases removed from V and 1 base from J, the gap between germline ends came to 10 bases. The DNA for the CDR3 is TGTGCCAGCAGCTTACGGGGTGGAGGCACAGATACGCAGTATTTT. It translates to CASSLRGGGTDTQYF.